The 10 T cell receptor beta chains below were found in one sample sequenced in a study of cytomegalovirus exposure and HLA in healthy donors. The PCR used 60 Vbeta and 13 Jbeta primers. Using immunoSEQ multiplex PCR, the repertoire was profiled, and TCRdb retains in-frame clones only, with some absent. The sample shows 100,000 to 150,000 clones, and approximately 1.7% sits with its ten largest clones. The sequenced material came from PBMCs. The receptors were sampled from a woman aged 40 to 50 in good health and CMV-seropositive.

The rearrangement links TRBV13 to TRBJ2-1, with 10 bases lining up with TRBD2. The trim removed 2 bases at V and 6 bases at J, leaving 4 bases unmatched. The germline V gene encodes CDR1 PRHDT and CDR2 FYEKMQ (reference sequence). CDR3 length: 15 amino acids. The CDR3 loop is CASSLIAGGLNEQFF. The CDR3, as DNA: TGTGCCAGCAGCTTAATAGCGGGGGGACTCAATGAGCAGTTCTTC.

The chain has TRBV7-3 and TRBJ1-1; D not resolved. V was pared by 5 bases and J by 3 bases, with 10 bases between. The CDR3 runs to 13 residues. Per the germline V gene, CDR1 is SGHTA and CDR2 is FQGTGA. The CDR3 DNA reads TGTGCCAGCAGCCCCGAAGCGTACACTGAAGCTTTCTTT. The encoded protein is CASSPEAYTEAFF. The full variable domain, its missing parts supplied by reference TRBV7-3 and TRBJ1-1, is GAGVSQTPSNKVTEKGKYVELRCDPISGHTALYWYRQSLGQGPEFLIYFQGTGAADDSGLPNDRFFAVRPEGSVSTLKIQRTERGDSAVYLCASSPEAYTEAFFGQGTRLTVV.

The V and J genes are TRBV28 and TRBJ2-1; D perhaps matches TRBD2 (6 bases). The CDR3 is 18 amino acids. In germline, CDR1 is MDHEN, CDR2 SYDVKM. Trimming took off 4 bases at V and 3 bases at J, with 22 bases between the two ends. This CDR3 reads CASSSRTTSRSFYNEQFF. The CDR3 DNA reads as TGTGCCAGCAGTTCAAGGACTACTTCCCGTTCATTCTACAATGAGCAGTTCTTC.

The genes are TRBV7-8 and TRBJ2-7; 9 bases fit TRBD1. V dropped 4 bases and J dropped 5; count of bases not matched to a gene: 9. The CDR3 extends over 15 amino acids. Germline V gene data show CDR1 as SGHVS and CDR2 as FQNEAQ. The CDR3 DNA reads as TGTGCCAGCAGCTCGCCGGGACAGGGCTTAGACGAGCAGTACTTC. Its protein product is CASSSPGQGLDEQYF.

The chain is built from TRBV7-2 and TRBJ2-2; the D gene is possibly TRBD1 (6 bases). V lost 1 base and J 4 bases, leaving 10 bases between the germline ends. The CDR3 consists of 15 residues. Looked up from germline, CDR1 is SGHTA and CDR2 is FQGNSA. The CDR3: CASSLGDTSTGELFF. The DNA of the CDR3 is TGTGCCAGCAGCTTAGGGGACACCTCCACCGGGGAGCTGTTTTTT.

The rearrangement uses TRBV6-4 and TRBJ2-1; D not certain. The V gene lost 0 bases and the J gene lost 6 bases, with 12 bases spanning the gap. The CDR3 is 15 amino acids. Germline V lookup: CDR1 MRHNA, CDR2 SNTAGT. DNA of the CDR3: TGTGCCAGCAGTGACTCCCCGTTGCGCCTCAATGAGCAGTTCTTC. As protein: CASSDSPLRLNEQFF.

The gene calls are TRBV7-2 and TRBJ2-5; 7 bases fit TRBD2. CDR3 size: 15 residues. V was clipped by 2 bases and J by 4 bases; unmatched bases: 7. Germline V gives CDR1 SGHTA, CDR2 FQGNSA. CDR3 in amino acids: CASSLIIAGGETQYF. The CDR3 coding sequence is TGTGCCAGCAGCTTAATAATAGCGGGTGGAGAGACCCAGTACTTC. The full variable domain, completed using reference TRBV7-2 and TRBJ2-5, is GAGVSQSPSNKVTEKGKDVELRCDPISGHTALYWYRQSLGQGLEFLIYFQGNSAPDKSGLPSDRFSAERTGGSVSTLTIQRTQQEDSAVYLCASSLIIAGGETQYFGPGTRLLVL.

The CDR3 loop is CASSADRGARGNTEAFF. As DNA, the CDR3 is TGTGCCAGCAGCGCCGACAGGGGGGCGCGGGGTAACACTGAAGCTTTCTTT. V is TRBV7-8 and J is TRBJ1-1, with 9 bases that match TRBD1. CDR1 is SGHVS and CDR2 is FQNEAQ in the germline V gene. Trimming at V came to 5 bases and at J to 2 bases, leaving 12 bases not matched to a gene. The length of the CDR3 is 17 residues.

The chain uses TRBV5-1 and TRBJ1-2; a weak D match, TRBD1 (5 bases). Trimming took off 1 base at V and 8 bases at J, with 15 bases between the two ends. The CDR3 sequence is 14 residues long. Per germline, CDR1 SGHRS and CDR2 YFSETQ. DNA for the CDR3: TGCGCCAGCAGCTTGATCGGGGGTGAAGGGGGCTACACCTTC. Residues: CASSLIGGEGGYTF. Filled out from reference TRBV5-1 and TRBJ1-2, the complete variable domain reads KAGVTQTPRYLIKTRGQQVTLSCSPISGHRSVSWYQQTPGQGLQFLFEYFSETQRNKGNFPGRFSGRQFSNSRSEMNVSTLELGDSALYLCASSLIGGEGGYTFGSGTRLTVV.

With regard to this clone: The same CDR3 also results from other DNA sequences found in this sample. The genes are TRBV6-5 and TRBJ2-1, with D perhaps TRBD2 (5 bases). Germline CDR1 reads MNHEY; CDR2 reads SVGAGI. V was trimmed by 5 bases and J by 5 bases, leaving 13 bases between them. CDR3 length: 14 amino acids. The CDR3 protein is CASSLAGANNEQFF. The CDR3, as DNA: TGTGCCAGCAGTCTAGCCGGCGCCAACAATGAGCAGTTCTTC.